Below, 6 T cell receptor beta chains from the same sample are listed, as sequenced in a study of beta chain features in type 1 diabetes. Overall study results and limits: Significant though moderate, a shortening of TCRB CDR3s appeared in all four CD4+ subsets of Type 1 diabetes patients.

The isolated RNA, all of it, was reverse transcribed, so expressed TCRB transcripts were what got sequenced. Profiled with immunoSEQ multiplex PCR; TCRdb holds only in-frame clones, not every one. Of around 280,000 clones in the sample, over 14% were seen once. These TCRs' antigens remain unknown. Specimen: naive CD4+ T cells from blood. The source is a young man with type 1 diabetes.

The sample holds a few counts of this clone. The chain uses TRBV5-1 and TRBJ1-2; 7 nucleotides agree with TRBD1. Germline CDR1 reads SGHRS; CDR2 reads YFSETQ. After removal of 3 bases from V and 4 bases from J, the junction contained 6 bases not matched to a gene. The CDR3 loop spans 14 amino acids. The CDR3 loop reads CASSSTGTVYGYTF. CDR3 DNA: TGCGCCAGCAGCTCAACCGGGACAGTCTATGGCTACACCTTC.

A few counts support this clone. The V and J genes are TRBV7-9 and TRBJ2-5, with 7 bases matching TRBD1. The CDR3 runs 14 residues. With V trimmed by 5 bases and J by 5 bases, 8 bases remained unmatched. From germline, CDR1 is SEHNR and CDR2 FQNEAQ (reference sequence). In DNA form, the CDR3 reads TGTGCCAGCAGCCGAACAGGGGTTGGGGAGACCCAGTACTTC. This codes for CASSRTGVGETQYF.

This clone appeared a few times. The rearrangement uses TRBV7-2 and TRBJ2-5, with TRBD2 identical over 8 bases. After removal of 5 bases from V and 4 bases from J, the junction contained 6 bases not matched to a gene. Per the germline V gene, CDR1 is SGHTA and CDR2 is FQGNSA. The CDR3 runs 14 residues. CDR3 DNA sequence: TGTGCCAGCAGCGTCGGGGGGGCCAGAGAGACCCAGTACTTC. Amino acids: CASSVGGARETQYF.

This clone turned up a few times. CDR3: CASSIGGGGYGYTF. In nucleotides, the CDR3 is TGTGCCAGCAGTATAGGAGGTGGCGGCTATGGCTACACCTTC. This rearrangement joins TRBV25-1 to TRBJ1-2; D call uncertain. V gave up 5 bases and J gave up 4 bases, with 14 bases separating them. The germline V gene has CDR1 MGHDK and CDR2 SYGVNS. The CDR3 totals 14 residues.

This clone has just a few counts. The chain is built from TRBV5-1 and TRBJ2-1; 9 nucleotides match TRBD2. Germline V gene sequence: CDR1 SGHRS, CDR2 YFSETQ. After removal of 4 bases from V and 8 bases from J, the junction contained 19 bases not matched to a gene. CDR3 size: 18 residues. The CDR3 here is CASSRKRAAGGLTDEQFF. CDR3 in DNA: TGCGCCAGCAGCAGAAAAAGAGCGGCGGGAGGGCTCACCGATGAGCAGTTCTTC.

V usage is TRBV16 and J usage is TRBJ1-2; D perhaps matches TRBD1 (6 bases). The CDR3 spans 11 residues. With 4 bases removed from V and 7 bases from J, the gap between germline ends came to 7 bases. Germline values: CDR1 KGHSY, CDR2 FQNENV. CDR3 nucleotides: TGTGCCAGCAGCCCCAGGGGTGGCTACACCTTC. It translates to CASSPRGGYTF. Full variable domain (missing parts from reference TRBV16 and TRBJ1-2): GEEVAQTPKHLVRGEGQKAKLYCAPIKGHSYVFWYQQVLKNEFKFLISFQNENVFDETGMPKERFSAKCLPNSPCSLEIQATKLEDSAVYFCASSPRGGYTFGSGTRLTVV.